This T cell receptor beta chain was observed in a study of Graves' ophthalmopathy and Graves' hyperthyroidism. Study-wide results and limits: The blood repertoire also included most expanded thyroid clonotypes above 0.001 frequency.

This clonotype was seen at least ten times. Its cognate antigen is unknown. Investigators amplified TCR beta CDR3 regions from RNA transcripts. Following a first-round RT-PCR that used HTBI primers, a second-round multiplex PCR was carried out. Each CDR3 protein gets one entry after TCRdb re-called the multiplex PCR reads with MiXCR. The table has roughly 500,000 distinct CDR3 sequences, roughly 14% seen once. Trimming cost V 0 bases and J 0 bases, with 12 bases left between them. The germline V gene has CDR1 DFQATT and CDR2 SNEGSKA (reference sequence). The CDR3 has 15 amino acids. Sequencing was carried out using blood. The sequence derives from a woman aged 25 to 39 with Graves' ophthalmopathy. The V and J genes are TRBV20-1 and TRBJ2-7; no reliable D call. The CDR3 is CSARDVRQSSYEQYF. The CDR3 DNA sequence: TGCAGTGCTAGAGATGTACGGCAGAGCTCCTACGAGCAGTACTTC.